These T cell receptor beta chains were read from a single sample in a study of glioma-infiltrating T cells after dendritic cell vaccination. TCRdb keeps only in-frame clones here, not all; method: immunoSEQ multiplex PCR. The table has 55,000 to 75,000 clones, roughly 80% seen once. Source: blood, taken after dendritic cell vaccination. Receptors originate from a human donor with glioblastoma. Each CDR3 is given with its conserved first and last residue. D genes are given only for firm matches. Clone size is not always given. Where it is, it says once, few, many or a class for expanded clones.

v_call,j_call,d_call,clone_size,cdr3_length,cdr3_nt,cdr3_aa
TRBV5-1,TRBJ1-6,NA,NA,13,TGCGCCAGCAGCTTGGATCCGAATTCACCCCTCCACTTT,CASSLDPNSPLHF
TRBV4-2,TRBJ1-2,NA,few,15,TGTGCCAGCAGCCAAGATTCCCGGGATCGCTATGGCTACACCTTC,CASSQDSRDRYGYTF
TRBV18,TRBJ2-2,NA,NA,17,TGTGCCAGCTCACCACGGGGGGTCTATTCGAACACCGGGGAGCTGTTTTTT,CASSPRGVYSNTGELFF
TRBV9,TRBJ2-3,NA,NA,15,TGTGCCAGCAGCGTAGACGAGGTGCGCACAGATACGCAGTATTTT,CASSVDEVRTDTQYF
TRBV6-1,TRBJ1-4,NA,NA,14,TGTGCCAGCACCGAGGGTCCAGAAGTAGGAAAACTGTTTTTT,CASTEGPEVGKLFF
TRBV5-1,TRBJ2-7,NA,NA,13,TGCGCCAGCAGCTTGGATCGGAGTGGCGAGCAGTACTTC,CASSLDRSGEQYF
TRBV30,TRBJ1-2,TRBD1,NA,13,TGTGCCTGGAGTACAGGGGGCGACTATGGCTACACCTTC,CAWSTGGDYGYTF
TRBV6-6,TRBJ2-7,TRBD1,NA,16,TGTGCCAGCAGACGAGGGGGACAGTCCAGCTCCTACGAGCAGTACTTC,CASRRGGQSSSYEQYF
TRBV19,TRBJ2-7,TRBD2,NA,20,TGTGCCAGTAGTCCGCTTCCTCAACTAGCGGGGGGCCTCAGATCCTACGAGCAGTACTTC,CASSPLPQLAGGLRSYEQYF
TRBV5-1,TRBJ2-2,NA,NA,14,TGCGCCAGCAGTCCAGGGGTCTTCACCGGGGAGCTGTTTTTT,CASSPGVFTGELFF
TRBV6-5,TRBJ1-1,NA,NA,13,TGTGCCAGTAACCGGGGGGGGGACACTGAAGCTTTCTTT,CASNRGGDTEAFF
TRBV27,TRBJ1-2,TRBD1,NA,15,TGTGCCAGCAGTCTCACAGGGGGTCCAGGCTATGGCTACACCTTC,CASSLTGGPGYGYTF
TRBV11-3,TRBJ1-1,TRBD1,NA,18,TGTGCCAGCAGCTACCCCGGGGACAGGGGTCGCGCGAACACTGAAGCTTTCTTT,CASSYPGDRGRANTEAFF
TRBV30,TRBJ1-6,NA,NA,14,TGTGCCTGGGGGTGGGTCGGGGATCATTCACCCCTCCACTTT,CAWGWVGDHSPLHF
TRBV2,TRBJ1-5,NA,once,16,TGTGCCAGCAAAAGAGGGGGTTTGAGGGATAATCAGCCCCAGCATTTT,CASKRGGLRDNQPQHF
TRBV5-1,TRBJ2-7,TRBD2,NA,16,TGCGCCAGCAGCTTCGGACTAGCGGGGGTGGCCTACGAGCAGTACTTC,CASSFGLAGVAYEQYF
TRBV11-2,TRBJ1-1,NA,NA,18,TGTGCCAGCAGCTCCTGGCGGGGGGTGAGGGTGGACGAGACTGAAGCTTTCTTT,CASSSWRGVRVDETEAFF
TRBV4-1,TRBJ2-6,NA,once,16,TGCGCCAGCAGCCTGAGGGCAGTCTCTGGGGCCAACGTCCTGACTTTC,CASSLRAVSGANVLTF
TRBV19,TRBJ1-1,TRBD1,few,12,TGTGCCAGTAGTTGGGGACAGCGTGAAGCTTTCTTT,CASSWGQREAFF
TRBV7-2,TRBJ1-2,NA,NA,13,TGTGCCAGCAGCTTAGGGGGGGACGATGGCTACACCTTC,CASSLGGDDGYTF
TRBV6-5,TRBJ1-2,TRBD1,NA,15,TGTGCCAGCAGTTACTTGGGACAGGGGGTAGAGAGCTACACCTTC,CASSYLGQGVESYTF
TRBV4-3,TRBJ2-5,NA,NA,15,TGCGCCAGCAGCCAAGGGACCAGCGAGGGAGAGACCCAGTACTTC,CASSQGTSEGETQYF
TRBV4-1,TRBJ1-1,TRBD1,NA,16,TGCGCCAGCAGCCAAGAAAGGGCAGGACAGGGGGATGAAGCTTTCTTT,CASSQERAGQGDEAFF
TRBV10-3,TRBJ2-2,TRBD1,NA,15,TGTGCCATCAGTGGGACAGGGGGTGATCGCGGGGAGCTGTTTTTT,CAISGTGGDRGELFF
TRBV19,TRBJ2-7,NA,NA,15,TGTGCCAGTAGTATGCAGGGGCGCCCCGGGTACGAGCAGTACTTC,CASSMQGRPGYEQYF
TRBV6-1,TRBJ2-5,NA,NA,14,TGTGCCAGCACGGATCAGGGGCGCGTGGGGACCCAGTACTTC,CASTDQGRVGTQYF
TRBV18,TRBJ1-1,TRBD1,NA,14,TGTGCCAGCTCACGGGACAGGAGGAACACTGAAGCTTTCTTT,CASSRDRRNTEAFF
TRBV10-1,TRBJ1-4,NA,few,14,TGCGCCAGCAGTGATTCGCAGGATACCGAAAAACTGTTTTTT,CASSDSQDTEKLFF
TRBV5-1,TRBJ1-2,NA,NA,14,TGCGCCAGCAGCCAGGAGGTGCTTCCCGCGGGCTACACCTTC,CASSQEVLPAGYTF
TRBV19,TRBJ1-1,NA,NA,13,TGTGCCAGTATGGAGGCCGTGAACACTGAAGCTTTCTTT,CASMEAVNTEAFF
TRBV5-6,TRBJ2-6,TRBD2,once,17,TGTGCCAGCAGCTTGGTAGCGGGGAGCTCTGGGGCCAACGTCCTGACTTTC,CASSLVAGSSGANVLTF
TRBV5-4,TRBJ2-1,NA,NA,13,TGTGCCAGCAGCCCCCACTTGGGTCGGGAACAGTTCTTC,CASSPHLGREQFF
TRBV7-9,TRBJ1-3,NA,NA,18,TGTGCCAGCAGCTTAGGAGGGTTGGCGGGGCCAAAAGGAAACACCATATATTTT,CASSLGGLAGPKGNTIYF
TRBV15,TRBJ1-2,NA,NA,17,TGTGCCACCAGCAGAGATCAAACAAGGGGTGCTAACTATGGCTACACCTTC,CATSRDQTRGANYGYTF
TRBV30,TRBJ2-3,TRBD1,once,15,TGTGCCTGGAGTGTACTACAGGGGGGCACAGATACGCAGTATTTT,CAWSVLQGGTDTQYF
TRBV19,TRBJ1-3,NA,NA,13,TGTGCCAGTACCGATTTAGCGGGAAACACCATATATTTT,CASTDLAGNTIYF
TRBV7-2,TRBJ1-5,NA,NA,15,TGTGCCAGCAGCCCCGACAGAAATAGCAATCAGCCCCAGCATTTT,CASSPDRNSNQPQHF
TRBV4-2,TRBJ1-5,NA,NA,16,TGTGCCAGCAGCCAGATACAGGGCGCCAGCAATCAGCCCCAGCATTTT,CASSQIQGASNQPQHF
TRBV11-2,TRBJ1-1,TRBD1,NA,15,TGTGCCAGCAGCTTCCTTTCAGGGGGCGCGAATCGCGCTTTCTTT,CASSFLSGGANRAFF
TRBV7-9,TRBJ2-2,NA,NA,18,TGTGCCAGCAGCATACCCAGATCATTTGAGGGTAACACCGGGGAGCTGTTTTTT,CASSIPRSFEGNTGELFF
TRBV9,TRBJ1-1,TRBD1,NA,12,TGTGCCAGCAGCGCAGGGGGCACTGAAGCTTTCTTT,CASSAGGTEAFF
TRBV4-1,TRBJ2-3,TRBD2,NA,18,TGCGCCAGCAGCCAAGGATGGGCTAGCGGGGGGCGCACAGATACGCAGTATTTT,CASSQGWASGGRTDTQYF
TRBV7-8,TRBJ2-1,TRBD1,NA,16,TGTGCCAGCAGCCCAAAGCTAGGGGGCCAGCCCAATGAGCAGTTCTTC,CASSPKLGGQPNEQFF
TRBV7-6,TRBJ1-3,TRBD1,few,17,TGTGCCAGCAGCTTAGCGCATGACAGGGCCTCTGGAAACACCATATATTTT,CASSLAHDRASGNTIYF
TRBV5-1,TRBJ2-1,NA,NA,14,TGCGCCAGCAGCTTCAGCCTATCTATCGGGGAGCAGTTCTTC,CASSFSLSIGEQFF
TRBV2,TRBJ2-1,TRBD2,once,16,TGTGCCAGCACCGAGACCAGCGGGGGGGTCCTAGATGAGCAGTTCTTC,CASTETSGGVLDEQFF
TRBV11-2,TRBJ2-7,NA,NA,13,TGTGCCAGCAGCTTAATTAACACCTACGAGCAGTACTTC,CASSLINTYEQYF
TRBV7-2,TRBJ1-6,NA,NA,17,TGTGCCAGCAGTTTGTTCGGTGGGGCCGGCTTCAATTCACCCCTCCACTTT,CASSLFGGAGFNSPLHF
TRBV11-3,TRBJ1-2,TRBD1,NA,16,TGTGCCAGCAGCTTAGATCAAGGGACAGGGCGGAGTGGCTACACCTTC,CASSLDQGTGRSGYTF
TRBV19,TRBJ2-7,NA,NA,16,TGTGCCAGTAGTCCGCGATTATCAGGGGCTGGATACGAGCAGTACTTC,CASSPRLSGAGYEQYF
TRBV5-1,TRBJ1-2,NA,once,13,TGCGCCAGCAGCTTATCGCAGGGGCTCGGCTACACCTTC,CASSLSQGLGYTF
TRBV5-1,TRBJ1-1,TRBD1,NA,15,TGCGCCAGCAGCTTTTACAGGGGGCCTGGCACTGAAGCTTTCTTT,CASSFYRGPGTEAFF
TRBV6-5,TRBJ1-1,NA,few,14,TGTGCCAGCAGGACGGTACCCGAGGGCACTGAAGCTTTCTTT,CASRTVPEGTEAFF
TRBV30,TRBJ2-5,TRBD2,NA,14,TGTGCCTGGGGACTAGCGGGGAGTCAAGAGACCCAGTACTTC,CAWGLAGSQETQYF
TRBV7-9,TRBJ1-2,TRBD1,NA,14,TGTGCCAGCAACTGGGACAGGGGTGACTATGGCTACACCTTC,CASNWDRGDYGYTF
TRBV27,TRBJ1-5,TRBD1,NA,14,TGTGCCAGCAGCCTGGGCAGGGGGCATCAGCCCCAGCATTTT,CASSLGRGHQPQHF